This paragraph reports one T cell receptor (beta chain). Its target antigen remains unknown. Per-base qualities were not stored, and no clone one base away is much larger. The collaborating institutions used their own protocols to collect whole blood in K2EDTA tubes. Collaborator samples were shipped for TCRbeta analysis as frozen whole blood, isolated PBMCs, or DNA extracted from either sample type. The immunoSEQ Assay, a bias-controlled multiplex PCR, was used to amplify TCRbeta CDR3 regions from genomic DNA. The authors' analysis ran thus. Nucleated cell counts per sample were estimated from amplification of reference gene primers within the assay. To quantify the absolute abundance of each unique TCRbeta CDR3 rearrangement, sequence reads were collapsed and filtered. Productive Simpson clonality was computed per sample as the square root of Simpson's diversity index over productive rearrangements. In its TCRdb copy, this immuneACCESS table keeps in-frame sequences only and misses some clones. Where compared with another copy, unresolved V genes explain less than half of these, and the others have no known cause. V and J calls plus clone size are reproduced from that table; the DNA served to infer D and trimming. The sample contains about 50,000 clones, more than 75% of them found a single time. The top ten hold 2% to 2.5% of the sample.

These data belong to a study of blood T cell repertoires in COVID-19 (TCRdb year 2020). In the study overall: Samples from collaborators originated in the United States, Italy and Spain and spanned both the acute and convalescent phases of COVID-19. The prospective study material was composed of cDNA or gDNA derived from T cells, B-cell-depleted T cells, or PBMCs. Subjects who had been exposed to COVID-19, were actively infected with it, or had recovered from it provided the deeply sampled blood TCRbeta repertoires that made up the dataset. The repertoires were made available in a free public database intended to serve as a resource for research on the immune response to SARS-CoV-2. Samples were obtained from the ongoing ImmuneRACE study (first 160 participants) and from about 1,300 subjects provided by 6 global collaborators. Sample metadata almost always included a de-identified subject ID, COVID-19 status, age in years and sex. Where available, HLA class I and class II types were taken from metadata supplied by the sample provider and were not determined by assay-based typing.

On the study overall, not on this receptor specifically: The amount of clinical and demographic metadata varied by source and participant and was provided uncurated.

The germline V gene sets CDR1 to KGHSH and CDR2 to LQKENI. The CDR3 runs 13 amino acids, cysteine and phenylalanine included. The entry retains the CDR3 DNA only, 39 bases that are in frame from base 1. At the junction V is shortened by 2 bases and J by 5 bases, with 9 bases in between. The sequenced sample was peripheral blood. The chain joins TRBV18 to TRBJ1-2, with TRBD1 perhaps the D gene, on 5 matching bases. The sequence was obtained from a woman aged 55 to 70 with acute or convalescent COVID-19. The DNA sequence is given as TGTGCCAGCTCACCAGGGGCTGGGTATGGCTACACCTTC. Its translation reads: CASSPGAGYGYTF.